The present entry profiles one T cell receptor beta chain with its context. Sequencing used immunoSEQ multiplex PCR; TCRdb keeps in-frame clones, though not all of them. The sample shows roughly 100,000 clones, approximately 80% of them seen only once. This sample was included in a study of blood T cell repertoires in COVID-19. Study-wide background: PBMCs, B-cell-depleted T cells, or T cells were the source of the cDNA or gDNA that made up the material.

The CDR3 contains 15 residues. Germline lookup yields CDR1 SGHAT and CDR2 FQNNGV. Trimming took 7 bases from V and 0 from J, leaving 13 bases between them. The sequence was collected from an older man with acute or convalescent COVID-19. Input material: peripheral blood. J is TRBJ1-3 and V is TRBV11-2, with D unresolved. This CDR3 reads CASIDTGNSGNTIYF. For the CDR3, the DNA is TGTGCCAGCATCGACACCGGGAACTCTGGAAACACCATATATTTT.